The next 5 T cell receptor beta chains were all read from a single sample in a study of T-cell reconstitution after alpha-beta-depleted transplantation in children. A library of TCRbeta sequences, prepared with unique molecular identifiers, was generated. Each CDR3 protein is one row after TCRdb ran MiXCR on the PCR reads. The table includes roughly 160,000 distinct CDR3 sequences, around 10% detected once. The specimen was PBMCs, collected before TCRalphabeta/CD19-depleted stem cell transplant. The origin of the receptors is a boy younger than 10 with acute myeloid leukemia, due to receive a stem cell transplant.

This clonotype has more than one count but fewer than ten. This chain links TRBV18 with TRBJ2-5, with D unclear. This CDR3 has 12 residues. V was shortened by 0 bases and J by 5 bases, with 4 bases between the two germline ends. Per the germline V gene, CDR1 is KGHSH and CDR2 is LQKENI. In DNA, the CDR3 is TGTGCCAGCTCACCACCGTGGGAGACCCAGTACTTC. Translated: CASSPPWETQYF.

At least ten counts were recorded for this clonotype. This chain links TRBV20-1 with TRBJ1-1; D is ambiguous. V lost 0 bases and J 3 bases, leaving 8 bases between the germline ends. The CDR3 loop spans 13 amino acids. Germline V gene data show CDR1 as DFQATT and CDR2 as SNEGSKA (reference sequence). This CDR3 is CSAREGGHTEAFF. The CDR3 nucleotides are TGCAGTGCTAGAGAAGGAGGGCACACTGAAGCTTTCTTT.

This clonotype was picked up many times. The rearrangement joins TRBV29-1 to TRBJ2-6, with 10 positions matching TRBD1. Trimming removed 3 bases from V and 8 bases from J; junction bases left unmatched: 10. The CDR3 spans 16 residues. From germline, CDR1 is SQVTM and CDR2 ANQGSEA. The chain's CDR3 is CSVELLGTGASNVLTF. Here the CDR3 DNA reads TGCAGCGTTGAGCTACTGGGGACAGGGGCTTCCAACGTCCTGACTTTC.

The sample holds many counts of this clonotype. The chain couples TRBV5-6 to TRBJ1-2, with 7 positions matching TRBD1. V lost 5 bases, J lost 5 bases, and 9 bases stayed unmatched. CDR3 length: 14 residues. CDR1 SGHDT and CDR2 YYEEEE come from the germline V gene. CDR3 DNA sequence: TGTGCCAGCAGGGAAAACGACAGGGCTTATGGCTACACCTTC. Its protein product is CASRENDRAYGYTF.

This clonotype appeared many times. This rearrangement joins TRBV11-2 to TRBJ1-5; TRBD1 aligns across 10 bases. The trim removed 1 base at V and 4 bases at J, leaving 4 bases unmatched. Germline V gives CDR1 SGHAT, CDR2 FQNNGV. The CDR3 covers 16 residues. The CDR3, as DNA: TGTGCCAGCAGCTTAGCCGGGACAGGGGAAAATCAGCCCCAGCATTTT. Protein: CASSLAGTGENQPQHF.